Below, one T cell receptor (beta chain) is given with its context. The record originates from a study of siplizumab effects on memory and regulatory T cells. The V and J ends lost 3 bases and 0 bases respectively, with 12 bases between them. From germline, CDR1 is SGHDT and CDR2 YYEEEE. The CDR3 runs 15 residues. Measured with immunoSEQ multiplex PCR; TCRdb has only the in-frame clones, and not every one. Of fewer than 120,000 clones listed, more than 90% are singletons. V is TRBV5-6 and J is TRBJ1-2; D unclear. The sample was CD4+ T cells sorted from blood. This TCR was sampled from a human donor in good health. As DNA, the CDR3 is TGTGCCAGCAGCTGGGGAGACCTGACTAACTATGGCTACACCTTC. Translation gives CASSWGDLTNYGYTF. The full variable domain, completed using reference TRBV5-6 and TRBJ1-2, is DAGVTQSPTHLIKTRGQQVTLRCSPKSGHDTVSWYQQALGQGPQFIFQYYEEEERQRGNFPDRFSGHQFPNYSSELNVNALLLGDSALYLCASSWGDLTNYGYTFGSGTRLTVV.